These 11 T cell receptor beta chains originate from one sample sequenced in a study of CD8+CD57+ T cells in acquired aplastic anemia. Profiles of TCR beta VDJ and CDR3 were generated from a genomic DNA template. TCRdb used MiXCR to reprocess the reads, holding one entry per CDR3 protein. The data show under 200,000 distinct CDR3 sequences, with under 50% seen just once and about 1.8% held by the top ten. Selection for sequencing was limited to patients who had shown CD8+CD57+ cell expansion by flow cytometry. The material sequenced was sorted CD4+, CD8+, or CD8+CD57+ T cells (not recorded which) from PBMCs. The receptor source for this set is a human donor with aplastic anemia.

This sequence joins TRBV19 and TRBJ1-1; no firm D call. The V gene lost 7 bases and the J gene lost 0 bases, with 9 bases spanning the gap. Germline CDR1 is LNHDA and CDR2 is SQIVND (reference sequence). The CDR3 extends over 13 amino acids. CDR3 DNA sequence: TGTGCCAGTAAAGGGTACATGAACACTGAAGCTTTCTTT. The encoded protein is CASKGYMNTEAFF.

The rearrangement joins TRBV25-1 to TRBJ1-6; 8 nucleotides match TRBD1. Germline CDR1 and CDR2: MGHDK and SYGVNS. Unmatched junction bases numbered 2, after V lost 4 bases and J lost 12 bases. This CDR3 is built from 12 residues. The CDR3 here is CASSVTGGPLHF. The CDR3 bases are TGTGCCAGCAGTGTTACAGGGGGACCCCTCCACTTT.

The chain carries TRBV20-1 and TRBJ1-2; D might be TRBD1 (5 bases). This CDR3 comprises 14 residues. Trimming shortened V by 4 bases and J by 5 bases, and 17 bases separated the two germline ends. In germline, CDR1 is DFQATT, CDR2 SNEGSKA (reference sequence). The CDR3 nucleotides read TGCAGTGCTATCAGGGAAGGGGTAATATATGGCTACACCTTC. Translation: CSAIREGVIYGYTF.

V gene TRBV29-1 combines with J gene TRBJ1-1; tentative D call: TRBD1 (5 bases). Trimming took 0 bases from V and 10 from J, leaving 15 bases between them. Germline lookup yields CDR1 SQVTM and CDR2 ANQGSEA. The length of the CDR3 is 13 residues. CDR3: CSVEDSRGRGAFF. CDR3 bases: TGCAGCGTTGAAGATTCAAGGGGCCGGGGAGCTTTCTTT.

This clonotype was recorded many times. The chain couples TRBV4-2 to TRBJ1-5; perhaps TRBD1 as D (5 bases). V lost 4 bases, J lost 1 base, and 14 bases lay in between. The CDR3 has 16 residues. Germline V gene data show CDR1 as LGHNA and CDR2 as YNFKEQ. Here the CDR3 DNA reads TGTGCCAGCAGCCTCAGGGTGGGGGTCAGCAATCAGCCCCAGCATTTT. Its translation is CASSLRVGVSNQPQHF.

The chain carries TRBV7-9 and TRBJ2-7; 10 nucleotides line up with TRBD1. Germline V gives CDR1 SEHNR, CDR2 FQNEAQ (reference sequence). This CDR3 comprises 13 residues. V dropped 11 bases and J dropped 4; count of bases not matched to a gene: 8. This CDR3 is CADPGTGDYEQYF. The CDR3 DNA reads as TGTGCCGACCCCGGGACAGGGGATTACGAGCAGTACTTC.

In the case of this clonotype: A much larger clone lies a single base off, so this may be a read error. J is TRBJ2-2 and V is TRBV7-6; D gene ambiguous. This CDR3 spans 14 amino acids. Per germline, CDR1 SGHVS and CDR2 FNYEAQ. The CDR3 nucleotides read TGTGCCGGCAGCTTATTGCCGAACACCGGGGAGCTGTTTTTT. It specifies CAGSLLPNTGELFF.

For this clonotype: As the CDR3 is not closed by the conserved phenylalanine or tryptophan, this likely results from a read error. The J gene is TRBJ2-1, the V gene TRBV11-1; the D gene is possibly TRBD2 (6 bases). The V end lost 11 bases, the J end lost 2 bases, and 19 bases lay between the germline ends. The CDR3 spans 15 residues. CDR1 is SGHAT and CDR2 is FQDESV in the germline V gene (reference sequence). The CDR3 DNA follows: TGTGCCGGCACGGAGAGCGGGCCCCCCTACAATGAGCAGTTCCTC. Its protein product is CAGTESGPPYNEQFL.

The chain links TRBV20-1 to TRBJ1-4; 8 nucleotides match TRBD1. Germline-derived CDR1 and CDR2 are DFQATT and SNEGSKA (reference sequence). The CDR3 totals 14 residues. J gave up 8 bases and V 3 bases, and 8 bases lay outside the gene matches. CDR3 region: CSASVTGEGEKLFF. The CDR3 coding sequence is TGCAGTGCTAGTGTGACAGGGGAAGGCGAAAAACTGTTTTTT.

The rearrangement uses TRBV20-1 and TRBJ1-2; TRBD1 matches at 12 bases. The V and J ends lost 5 bases and 8 bases, in that order; junction bases with no gene match: 6. Per germline, CDR1 DFQATT and CDR2 SNEGSKA (reference sequence). The CDR3 is 13 residues long. The CDR3 region has the DNA TGCAGTGCTTGGGTAGGGACAGGGGGCGGCTACACCTTC. As protein: CSAWVGTGGGYTF.

This clonotype was detected many times. The chain has TRBV15 and TRBJ1-4; 8 bases fit TRBD1. CDR1 and CDR2 from the germline V gene are LNHNV and YYDKDF (reference sequence). The CDR3 covers 15 residues. J gave up 5 bases and V 2 bases, and 4 bases lay outside the gene matches. CDR3 region: CATSRPDRVNEKLFF. The CDR3 region has the DNA TGTGCCACCAGCAGACCGGACAGGGTAAATGAAAAACTGTTTTTT.